This T cell receptor (beta chain) derives from a study of T cells in Graves' hyperthyroidism and ophthalmopathy. Patients aged 18 to 65 had newly diagnosed hyperthyroidism lasting under 2 months. Thyroid ultrasound, orbital computed tomography, clinical symptoms, and serum thyroxine and TRAb underpinned diagnoses. RNA transcripts gave rise to amplified TCR beta CDR3 regions. When the TCR CDR3 underwent first-round RT-PCR, the HTBI primer set was used. TCRdb fed the multiplex PCR reads into MiXCR, producing one record per CDR3 protein. The table shows around 400,000 distinct CDR3 sequences, with approximately 15% occurring only once. V trimming: 5 bases; J trimming: 0 bases; junction bases outside the gene matches: 4. CDR3 length equals 15 residues. Germline V CDR1 and CDR2: SGHRS, YFSETQ. This clonotype appeared many times.

The J gene is TRBJ2-1, the V gene TRBV5-1, with 8 bases lining up with TRBD1. Sequences were obtained from blood. The sequence was collected from a woman younger than 30 with Graves' hyperthyroidism that later progressed to Graves' ophthalmopathy. The CDR3 loop is CASRATGGSYNEQFF. CDR3 bases: TGCGCCAGCAGAGCAACAGGGGGCTCCTACAATGAGCAGTTCTTC.